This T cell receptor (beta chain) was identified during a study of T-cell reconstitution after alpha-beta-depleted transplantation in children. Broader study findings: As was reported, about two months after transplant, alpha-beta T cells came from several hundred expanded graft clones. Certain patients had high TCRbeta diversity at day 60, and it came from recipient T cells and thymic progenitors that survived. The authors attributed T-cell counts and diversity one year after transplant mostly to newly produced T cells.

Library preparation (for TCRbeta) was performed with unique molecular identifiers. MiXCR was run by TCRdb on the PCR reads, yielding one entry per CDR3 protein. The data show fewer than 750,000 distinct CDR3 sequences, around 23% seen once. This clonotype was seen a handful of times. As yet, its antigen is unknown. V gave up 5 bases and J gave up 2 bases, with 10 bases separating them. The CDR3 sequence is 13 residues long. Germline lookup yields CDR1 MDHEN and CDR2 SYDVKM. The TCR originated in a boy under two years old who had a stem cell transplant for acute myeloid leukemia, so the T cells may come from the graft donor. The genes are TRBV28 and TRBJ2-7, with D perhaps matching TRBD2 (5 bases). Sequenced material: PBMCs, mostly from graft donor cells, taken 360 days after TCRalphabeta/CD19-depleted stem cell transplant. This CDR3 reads CASSALGTYEQYV. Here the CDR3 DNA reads TGTGCCAGCAGTGCCCTCGGGACCTACGAGCAGTACGTC.